This is a list of T cell receptor beta chains from one sample in a study of blood T cell repertoires in COVID-19. Produced via immunoSEQ multiplex PCR; TCRdb's table is partial and in-frame only. The sample gives approximately 200,000 clones, 80% to 90% of which show up once; approximately 12% is in the top ten. Source material: peripheral blood. The receptor source for this set is a woman older than 75 with COVID-19, enrolled during active disease. CDR3s include the opening cysteine and the closing phenylalanine or tryptophan. Fields, in order: V gene, CDR3 protein.

TRBV18 | CASSPAGIYNEQFF
TRBV27 | CASRGQGAGGYTF
TRBV29-1 | CSAVEGGNQPQHF
TRBV19 | CASSWQGGNQPQHF
TRBV20-1 | CSASRQGETQYF
TRBV11-2 | CASSLVAGVGYEQYF
TRBV4-3 | CASSQEERHEKLFF
TRBV18 | CASSSGLASSYEQYF
TRBV7-8 | CASSLGGMREQFF
TRBV27 | CASSAPTGSGTDTQYF
TRBV6-5 | CASSTRDSPNEKLFF
TRBV2 | CASSERRGGRNEQFF
TRBV5-4 | CASSGQGGKYF
TRBV18 | CASSRTGIESYTF
TRBV4-1 | CASSRTPDSRASPLHF
TRBV19 | CASSRGLTANEKLFF
TRBV5-5 | CASSWGLAGKDEQFF
TRBV12-1 | CASSSNRDSSNQPQHF
TRBV6-1 | CASSETVRGYEQYF
TRBV5-4 | CASSSGADGYNSPLHF
TRBV19 | CASGGGTRTEAFF
TRBV7-9 | CASSLEMVRGSTDTQYF
TRBV6-5 | CASTEVGGRTEAFF
TRBV9 | CASSVRTGQTGELFF
TRBV28 | CASRQIGTGSYEQYF
TRBV5-4 | CASSLGGRGYTF
TRBV7-9 | CASSPPPSGSRSYNEQFF
TRBV28 | CASSLSGAAYEQYF
TRBV5-5 | CASSLTGTISSGANVLTF
TRBV6-5 | CASSYGGETQYF
TRBV7-8 | CASSSSTGFVNEQYF
TRBV10-3 | CAIQGGSVYEQYF
TRBV7-2 | CASRPSGTDTQYF
TRBV2 | CASSRGLAGGPFSYEQYF
TRBV7-2 | CASSLLAGGLDEQFF
TRBV6-5 | CASSDRGNTEAFF
TRBV28 | CASSLHRGLGDTEAFF
TRBV5-5 | CASSLFGNNSPLHF
TRBV7-2 | CASSLTSGSAYEQYF
TRBV19 | CASSIGTQGGVTQYF
TRBV7-2 | CASSSGLANEKLFF
TRBV25-1 | CASSDRQGRYEQYF
TRBV27 | CASSLNRGNTGELFF
TRBV28 | CATNRDLGTSPLHF
TRBV27 | CPEETGKTDTQYF
TRBV6-6 | CASSYSSAGGYSPLHF
TRBV6-4 | CASSEDRSIGNSPLHF
TRBV28 | CASSKQGIREKLFF
TRBV3-1/TRBV3-2 | CASSQGLVVGELFF
TRBV5-5 | CASSLGTSFNYEQYF
TRBV27 | CASSLRRNYGYTF
TRBV5-5 | CASSFPAGDGYTF